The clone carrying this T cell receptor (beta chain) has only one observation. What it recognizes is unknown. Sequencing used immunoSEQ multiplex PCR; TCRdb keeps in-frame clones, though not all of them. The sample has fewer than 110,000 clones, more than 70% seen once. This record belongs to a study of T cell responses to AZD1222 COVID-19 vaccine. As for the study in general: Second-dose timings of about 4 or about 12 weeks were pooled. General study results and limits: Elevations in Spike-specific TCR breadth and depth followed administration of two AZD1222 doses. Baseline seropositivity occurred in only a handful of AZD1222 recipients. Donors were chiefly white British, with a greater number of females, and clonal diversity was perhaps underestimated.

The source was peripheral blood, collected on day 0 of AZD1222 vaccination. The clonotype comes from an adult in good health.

The CDR3 sequence: CASSSPDRGLGWEQFF. CDR3 DNA: TGTGCCAGCAGTTCCCCGGACAGGGGGCTTGGCTGGGAGCAGTTCTTC. The rearrangement joins TRBV6-5 to TRBJ2-1; TRBD1 matches at 11 bases. The V gene end was trimmed by 4 bases and the J gene end by 10 bases; junction bases not matched to a gene: 12. The CDR3 is 16 residues long. Germline CDR1 MNHEY, CDR2 SVGAGI.